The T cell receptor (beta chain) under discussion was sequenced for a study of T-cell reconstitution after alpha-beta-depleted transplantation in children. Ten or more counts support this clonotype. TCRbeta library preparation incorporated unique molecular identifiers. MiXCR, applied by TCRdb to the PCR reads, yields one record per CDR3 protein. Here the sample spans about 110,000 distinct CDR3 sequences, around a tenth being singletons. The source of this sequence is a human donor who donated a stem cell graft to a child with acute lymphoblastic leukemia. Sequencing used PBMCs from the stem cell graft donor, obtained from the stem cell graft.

As DNA, the CDR3 is TGCAGTGCTAGACAGGGTTTAAGCAATCAGCCCCAGCATTTT. This codes for CSARQGLSNQPQHF. This chain uses TRBV20-1 with TRBJ1-5, with D possibly matching TRBD1 (5 bases). The CDR3 is 14 amino acids. Germline loops: CDR1 DFQATT, CDR2 SNEGSKA (reference sequence). V lost 2 bases to trimming and J lost 1 base, with 9 bases between them.